This T cell receptor (beta chain) was recorded in a study of preoperative IRX-2 immunotherapy in early breast cancer. This CDR3 has 14 amino acids. As for treatment: preoperative locoregional IRX-2 cytokine immunotherapy. Patients received preoperative, locoregional IRX-2 cytokine immunotherapy in a phase Ib study. Using immunoSEQ multiplex PCR, the repertoire was profiled, and TCRdb retains in-frame clones only, with some absent. The repertoire consists of 25,000 to 30,000 clones, with approximately 83% occurring once and the leading ten covering 3% to 3.5%. The material was obtained from a patient treated with IRX-2 immunotherapy. This rearrangement joins TRBV22-1 to TRBJ1-5; the tabulated D call, TRBD1, remains unverified against the DNA. TRBV22-1 is tagged as a pseudogene. The receptor's source is a human donor with breast cancer. The CDR3 nucleotides are TGTGCCACCCAGGGGGAGACAAGCGCTCAGTCTCAGCATTTT. It is translated as CATQGETSAQSQHF.